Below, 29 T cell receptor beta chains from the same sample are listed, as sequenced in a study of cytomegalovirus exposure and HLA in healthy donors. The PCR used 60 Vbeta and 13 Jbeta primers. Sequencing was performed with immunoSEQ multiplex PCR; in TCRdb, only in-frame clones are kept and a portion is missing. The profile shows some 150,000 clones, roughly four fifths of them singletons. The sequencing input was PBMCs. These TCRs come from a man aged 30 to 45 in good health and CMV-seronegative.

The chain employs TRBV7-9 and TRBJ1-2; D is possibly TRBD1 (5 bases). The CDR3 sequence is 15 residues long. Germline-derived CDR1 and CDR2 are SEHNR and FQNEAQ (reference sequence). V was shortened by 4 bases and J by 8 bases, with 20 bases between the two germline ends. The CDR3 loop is CASSSGRRGVMGYTF. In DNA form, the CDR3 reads TGTGCCAGCAGCTCCGGTCGACGGGGGGTTATGGGCTACACCTTC.

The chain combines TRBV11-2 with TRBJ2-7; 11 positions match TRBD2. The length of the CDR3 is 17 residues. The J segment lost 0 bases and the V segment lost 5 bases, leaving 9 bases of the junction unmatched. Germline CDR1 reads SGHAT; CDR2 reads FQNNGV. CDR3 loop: CASSPRLAGLSSYEQYF. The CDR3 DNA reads TGTGCCAGCAGCCCGAGACTAGCGGGGCTGAGCTCCTACGAGCAGTACTTC.

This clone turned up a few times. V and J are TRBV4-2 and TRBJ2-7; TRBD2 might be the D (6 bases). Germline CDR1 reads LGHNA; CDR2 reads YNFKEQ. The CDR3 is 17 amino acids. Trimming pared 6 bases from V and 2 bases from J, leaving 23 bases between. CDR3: CASRPLTNEAGAYEQYF. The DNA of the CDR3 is TGTGCCAGCAGGCCATTAACCAACGAAGCGGGCGCCTACGAGCAGTACTTC.

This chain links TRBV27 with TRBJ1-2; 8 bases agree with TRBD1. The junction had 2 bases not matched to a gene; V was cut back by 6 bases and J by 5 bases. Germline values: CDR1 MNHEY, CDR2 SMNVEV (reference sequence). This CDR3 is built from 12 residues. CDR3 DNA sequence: TGTGCCAGCAGAGACAGGGGTTATGGCTACACCTTC. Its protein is CASRDRGYGYTF.

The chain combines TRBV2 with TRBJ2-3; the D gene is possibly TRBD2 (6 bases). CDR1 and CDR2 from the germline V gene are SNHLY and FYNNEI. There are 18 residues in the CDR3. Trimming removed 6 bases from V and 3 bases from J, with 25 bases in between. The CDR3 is CASRPGRGLLRKTDTQYF. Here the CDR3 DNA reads TGTGCCAGCAGGCCGGGACGGGGACTTCTCAGGAAAACAGATACGCAGTATTTT. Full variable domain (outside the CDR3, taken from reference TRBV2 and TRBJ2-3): EPEVTQTPSHQVTQMGQEVILRCVPISNHLYFYWYRQILGQKVEFLVSFYNNEISEKSEIFDDQFSVERPDGSNFTLKIRSTKLEDSAMYFCASRPGRGLLRKTDTQYFGPGTRLTVL.

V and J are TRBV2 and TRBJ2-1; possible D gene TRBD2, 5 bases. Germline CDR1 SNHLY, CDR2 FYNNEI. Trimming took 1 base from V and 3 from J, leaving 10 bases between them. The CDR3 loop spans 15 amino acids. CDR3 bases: TGTGCCAGCAGTGAAGGAAGCGGTGACTACAATGAGCAGTTCTTC. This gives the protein CASSEGSGDYNEQFF.

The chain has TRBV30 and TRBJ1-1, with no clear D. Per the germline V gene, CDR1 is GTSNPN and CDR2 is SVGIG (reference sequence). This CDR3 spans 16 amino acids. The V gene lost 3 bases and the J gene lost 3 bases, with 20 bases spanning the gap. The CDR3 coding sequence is TGTGCCTGGAGCACTATCTGGGAGGAGAGGGACACTGAAGCTTTCTTT. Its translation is CAWSTIWEERDTEAFF.

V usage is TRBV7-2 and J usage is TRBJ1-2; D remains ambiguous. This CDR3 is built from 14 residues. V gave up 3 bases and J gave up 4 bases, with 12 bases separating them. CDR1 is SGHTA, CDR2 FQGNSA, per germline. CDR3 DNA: TGTGCCAGCAGCTTGGCCCGAGGGTCCTATGGCTACACCTTC. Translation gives CASSLARGSYGYTF.

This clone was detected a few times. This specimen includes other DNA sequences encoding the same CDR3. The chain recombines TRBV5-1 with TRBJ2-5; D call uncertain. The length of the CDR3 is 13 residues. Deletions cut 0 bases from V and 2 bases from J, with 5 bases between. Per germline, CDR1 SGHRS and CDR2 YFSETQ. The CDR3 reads CASSLGLQETQYF. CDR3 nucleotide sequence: TGCGCCAGCAGCTTGGGCCTACAAGAGACCCAGTACTTC.

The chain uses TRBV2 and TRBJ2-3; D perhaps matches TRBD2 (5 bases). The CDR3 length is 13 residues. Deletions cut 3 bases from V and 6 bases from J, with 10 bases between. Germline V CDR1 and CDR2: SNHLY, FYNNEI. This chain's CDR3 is CASSDTRGDTQYF. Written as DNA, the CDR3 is TGTGCCAGCAGTGATACGCGCGGGGATACGCAGTATTTT.

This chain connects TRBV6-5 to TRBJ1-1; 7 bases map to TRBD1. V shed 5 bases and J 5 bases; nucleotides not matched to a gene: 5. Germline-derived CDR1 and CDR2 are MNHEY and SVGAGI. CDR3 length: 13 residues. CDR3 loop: CASSVNRGTEAFF. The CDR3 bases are TGTGCCAGCAGTGTTAACAGGGGAACTGAAGCTTTCTTT.

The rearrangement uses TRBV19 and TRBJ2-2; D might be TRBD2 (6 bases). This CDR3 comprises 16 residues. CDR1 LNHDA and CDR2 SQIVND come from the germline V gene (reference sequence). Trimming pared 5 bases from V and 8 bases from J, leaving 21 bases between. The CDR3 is CASSLTWTNNAGELFF. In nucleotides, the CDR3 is TGTGCCAGTAGTCTCACCTGGACTAACAATGCGGGGGAGCTGTTTTTT.

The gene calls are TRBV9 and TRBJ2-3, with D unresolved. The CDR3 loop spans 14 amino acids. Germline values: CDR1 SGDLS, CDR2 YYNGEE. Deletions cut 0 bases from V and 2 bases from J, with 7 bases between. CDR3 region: CASSVDQYTDTQYF. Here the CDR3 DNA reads TGTGCCAGCAGCGTAGATCAGTACACAGATACGCAGTATTTT. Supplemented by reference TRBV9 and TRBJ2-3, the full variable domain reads DSGVTQTPKHLITATGQRVTLRCSPRSGDLSVYWYQQSLDQGLQFLIQYYNGEERAKGNILERFSAQQFPDLHSELNLSSLELGDSALYFCASSVDQYTDTQYFGPGTRLTVL.

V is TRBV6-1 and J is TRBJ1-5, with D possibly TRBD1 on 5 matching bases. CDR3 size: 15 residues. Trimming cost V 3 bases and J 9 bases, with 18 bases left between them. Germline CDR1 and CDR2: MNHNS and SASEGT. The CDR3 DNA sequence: TGTGCCAGCAGTGACCCCTCGGGGGACCAGAGGCCCCAGCATTTT. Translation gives CASSDPSGDQRPQHF.

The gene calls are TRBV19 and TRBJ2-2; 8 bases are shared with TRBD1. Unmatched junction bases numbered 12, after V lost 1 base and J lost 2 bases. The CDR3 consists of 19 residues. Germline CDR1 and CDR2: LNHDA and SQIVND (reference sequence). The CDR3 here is CASSIGTGRTRFNTGELFF. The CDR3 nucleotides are TGTGCCAGTAGTATAGGGACAGGGAGGACCCGCTTTAACACCGGGGAGCTGTTTTTT. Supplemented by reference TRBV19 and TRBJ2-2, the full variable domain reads DGGITQSPKYLFRKEGQNVTLSCEQNLNHDAMYWYRQDPGQGLRLIYYSQIVNDFQKGDIAEGYSVSREKKESFPLTVTSAQKNPTAFYLCASSIGTGRTRFNTGELFFGEGSRLTVL.

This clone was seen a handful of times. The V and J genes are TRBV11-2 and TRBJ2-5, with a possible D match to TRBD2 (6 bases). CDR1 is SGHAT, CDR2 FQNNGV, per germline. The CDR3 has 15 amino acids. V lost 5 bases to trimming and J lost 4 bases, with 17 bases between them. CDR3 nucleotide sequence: TGTGCCAGCAGCCAACGCAGCGTCGGGGGAGAGACCCAGTACTTC. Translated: CASSQRSVGGETQYF.

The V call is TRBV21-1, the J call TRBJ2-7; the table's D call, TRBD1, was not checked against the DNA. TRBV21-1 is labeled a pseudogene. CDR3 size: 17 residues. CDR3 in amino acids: CASSVGIRQGSLGKLYF. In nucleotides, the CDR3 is TGTGCCAGCAGCGTAGGAATCCGACAGGGCTCCCTCGGGAAGCTGTACTTC.

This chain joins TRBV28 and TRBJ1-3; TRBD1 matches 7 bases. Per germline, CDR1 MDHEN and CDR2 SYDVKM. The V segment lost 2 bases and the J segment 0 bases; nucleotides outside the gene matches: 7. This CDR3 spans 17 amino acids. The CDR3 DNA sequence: TGTGCCAGCAGTTTAAGGCAGGGGGTCCTCTCTGGAAACACCATATATTTT. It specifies CASSLRQGVLSGNTIYF.

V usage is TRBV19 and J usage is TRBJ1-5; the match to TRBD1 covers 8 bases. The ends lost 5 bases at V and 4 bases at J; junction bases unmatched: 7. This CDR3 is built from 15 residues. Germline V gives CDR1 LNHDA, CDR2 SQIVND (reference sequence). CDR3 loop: CASSGGQAGNQPQHF. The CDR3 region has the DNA TGTGCCAGTAGTGGGGGACAGGCGGGTAATCAGCCCCAGCATTTT.

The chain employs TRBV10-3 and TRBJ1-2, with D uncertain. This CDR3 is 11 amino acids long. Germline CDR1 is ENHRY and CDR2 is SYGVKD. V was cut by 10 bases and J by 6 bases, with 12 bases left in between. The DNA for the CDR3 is TGTGCCACCCCTCTCGGGGATGGCTACACCTTC. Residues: CATPLGDGYTF.

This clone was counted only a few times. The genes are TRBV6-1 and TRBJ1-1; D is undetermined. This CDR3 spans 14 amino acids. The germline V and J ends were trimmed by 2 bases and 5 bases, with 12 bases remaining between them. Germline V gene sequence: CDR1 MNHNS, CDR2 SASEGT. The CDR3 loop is CASSEWAGGTEAFF. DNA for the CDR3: TGTGCCAGCAGTGAATGGGCAGGAGGAACTGAAGCTTTCTTT.

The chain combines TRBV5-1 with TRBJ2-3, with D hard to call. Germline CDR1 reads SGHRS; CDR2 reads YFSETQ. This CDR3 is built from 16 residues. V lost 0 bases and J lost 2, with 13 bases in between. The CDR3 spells CASSLAEAGYTDTQYF. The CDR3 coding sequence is TGCGCCAGCAGCTTGGCCGAAGCAGGTTACACAGATACGCAGTATTTT.

The CDR3 here is CSVERSRLANYGYTF. The CDR3 bases are TGCAGCGTTGAAAGGTCCAGGTTAGCTAACTATGGCTACACCTTC. The gene calls are TRBV29-1 and TRBJ1-2, with D unclear. CDR3 size: 15 residues. Looked up from germline, CDR1 is SQVTM and CDR2 is ANQGSEA. Deletions cut 2 bases from V and 0 bases from J, with 13 bases between.

The CDR3 here is CATTGLAGNTGELFF. In DNA form, the CDR3 reads TGTGCCACCACGGGGCTAGCGGGGAACACCGGGGAGCTGTTTTTT. The genes are TRBV2 and TRBJ2-2; 8 bases align to TRBD2. The CDR3 covers 15 residues. Per the germline V gene, CDR1 is SNHLY and CDR2 is FYNNEI. The J segment lost 1 base and the V segment lost 10 bases, leaving 8 bases of the junction unmatched.

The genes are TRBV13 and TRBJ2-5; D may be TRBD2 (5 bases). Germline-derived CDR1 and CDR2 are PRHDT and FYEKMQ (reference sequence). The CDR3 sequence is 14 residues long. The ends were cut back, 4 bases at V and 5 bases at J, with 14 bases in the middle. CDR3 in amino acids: CASSSRRERETQYF. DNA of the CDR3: TGTGCCAGCAGCTCCCGACGCGAGCGGGAGACCCAGTACTTC.

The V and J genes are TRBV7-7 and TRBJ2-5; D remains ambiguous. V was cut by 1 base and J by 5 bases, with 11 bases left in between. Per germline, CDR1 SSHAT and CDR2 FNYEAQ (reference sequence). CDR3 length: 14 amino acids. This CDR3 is CASSLGLGGETQYF. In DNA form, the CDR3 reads TGTGCCAGCAGCTTAGGTTTAGGCGGTGAGACCCAGTACTTC.

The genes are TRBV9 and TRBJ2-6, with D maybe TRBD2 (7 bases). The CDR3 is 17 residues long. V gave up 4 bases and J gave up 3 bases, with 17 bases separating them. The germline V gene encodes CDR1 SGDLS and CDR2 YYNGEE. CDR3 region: CASSIERGAFGANVLTF. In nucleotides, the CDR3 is TGTGCCAGCAGCATCGAACGGGGGGCGTTTGGGGCCAACGTCCTGACTTTC.

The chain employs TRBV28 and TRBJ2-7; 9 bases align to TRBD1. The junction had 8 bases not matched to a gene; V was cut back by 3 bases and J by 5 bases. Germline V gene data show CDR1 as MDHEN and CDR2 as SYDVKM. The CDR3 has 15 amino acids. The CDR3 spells CASSLPGTGINEQYF. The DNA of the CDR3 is TGTGCCAGCAGTTTGCCCGGGACAGGGATTAACGAGCAGTACTTC.

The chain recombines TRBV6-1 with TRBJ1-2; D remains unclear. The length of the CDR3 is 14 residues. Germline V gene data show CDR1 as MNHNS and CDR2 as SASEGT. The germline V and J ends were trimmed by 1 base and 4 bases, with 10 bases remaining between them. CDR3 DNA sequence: TGTGCCAGCAGTGAAGTGGTCGGTGGCTATGGCTACACCTTC. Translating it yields CASSEVVGGYGYTF.